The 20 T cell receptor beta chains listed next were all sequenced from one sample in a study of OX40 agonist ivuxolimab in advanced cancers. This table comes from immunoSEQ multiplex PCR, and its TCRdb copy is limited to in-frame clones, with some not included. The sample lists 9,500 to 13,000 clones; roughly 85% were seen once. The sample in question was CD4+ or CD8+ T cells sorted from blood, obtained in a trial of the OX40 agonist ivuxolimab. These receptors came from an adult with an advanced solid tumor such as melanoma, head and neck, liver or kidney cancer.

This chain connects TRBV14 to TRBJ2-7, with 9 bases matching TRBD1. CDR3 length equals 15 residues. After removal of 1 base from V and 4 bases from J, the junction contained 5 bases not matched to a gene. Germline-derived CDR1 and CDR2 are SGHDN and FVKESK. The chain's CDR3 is CASSQAGTGLYEQYF. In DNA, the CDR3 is TGTGCCAGCAGCCAAGCCGGGACAGGGTTGTACGAGCAGTACTTC.

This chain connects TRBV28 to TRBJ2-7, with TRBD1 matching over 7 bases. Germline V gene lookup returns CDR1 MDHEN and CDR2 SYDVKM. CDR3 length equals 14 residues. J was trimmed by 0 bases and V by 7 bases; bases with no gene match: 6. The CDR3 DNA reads TGTGCCAGCACAAAGACAGGGAGCTCCTACGAGCAGTACTTC. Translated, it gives CASTKTGSSYEQYF.

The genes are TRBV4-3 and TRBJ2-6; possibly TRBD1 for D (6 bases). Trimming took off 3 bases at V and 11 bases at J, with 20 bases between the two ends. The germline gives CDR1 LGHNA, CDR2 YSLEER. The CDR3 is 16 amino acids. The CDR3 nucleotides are TGCGCCAGCAGCCAGGAGCCCACAGGGCTAGATTACGTCCTGACTTTC. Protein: CASSQEPTGLDYVLTF.

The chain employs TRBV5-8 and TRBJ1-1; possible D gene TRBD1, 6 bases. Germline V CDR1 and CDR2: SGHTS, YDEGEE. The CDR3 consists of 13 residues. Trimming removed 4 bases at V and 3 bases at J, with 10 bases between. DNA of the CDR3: TGTGCCAGCAGCGGTCCAGGGGACACTGAAGCTTTCTTT. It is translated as CASSGPGDTEAFF.

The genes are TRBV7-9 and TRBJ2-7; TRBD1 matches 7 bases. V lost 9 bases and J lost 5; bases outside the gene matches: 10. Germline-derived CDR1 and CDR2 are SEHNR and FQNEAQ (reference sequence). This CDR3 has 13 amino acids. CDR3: CASRDRGEDEQYF. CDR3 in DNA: TGTGCCAGTCGGGACAGAGGCGAGGACGAGCAGTACTTC.

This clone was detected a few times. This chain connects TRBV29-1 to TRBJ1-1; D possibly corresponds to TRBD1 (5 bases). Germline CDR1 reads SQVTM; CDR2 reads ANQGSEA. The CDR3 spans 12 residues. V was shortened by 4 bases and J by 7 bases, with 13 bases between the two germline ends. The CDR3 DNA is TGCAGCGTTGTGGGGGAAAGGGGTGAAGCTTTCTTT. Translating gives CSVVGERGEAFF. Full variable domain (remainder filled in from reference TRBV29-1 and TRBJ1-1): SAVISQKPSRDICQRGTSLTIQCQVDSQVTMMFWYRQQPGQSLTLIATANQGSEATYESGFVIDKFPISRPNLTFSTLTVSNMSPEDSSIYLCSVVGERGEAFFGQGTRLTVV.

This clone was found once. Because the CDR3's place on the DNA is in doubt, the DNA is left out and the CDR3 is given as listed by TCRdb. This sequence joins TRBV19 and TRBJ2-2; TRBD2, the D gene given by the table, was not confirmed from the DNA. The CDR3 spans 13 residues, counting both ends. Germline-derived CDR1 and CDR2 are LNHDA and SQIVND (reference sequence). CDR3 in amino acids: CASTSGSGGELFF.

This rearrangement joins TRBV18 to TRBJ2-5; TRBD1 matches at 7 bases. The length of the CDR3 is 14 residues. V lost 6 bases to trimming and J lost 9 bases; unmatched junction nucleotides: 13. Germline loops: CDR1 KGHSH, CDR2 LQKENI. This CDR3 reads CASSDRDRVGAQYF. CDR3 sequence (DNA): TGTGCCAGCTCTGATCGCGACAGGGTTGGAGCCCAGTACTTC.

The CDR3 nucleotides read TGTGCCAGTAGGGGATGGGGGGAGGCTGAAGCTTTCTTT. Encoded protein: CASRGWGEAEAFF. This rearrangement joins TRBV19 to TRBJ1-1; D may be TRBD1 (5 bases). V shed 6 bases and J shed 6 bases, with 14 bases lying between them. Germline V gene lookup returns CDR1 LNHDA and CDR2 SQIVND (reference sequence). This CDR3 is built from 13 residues.

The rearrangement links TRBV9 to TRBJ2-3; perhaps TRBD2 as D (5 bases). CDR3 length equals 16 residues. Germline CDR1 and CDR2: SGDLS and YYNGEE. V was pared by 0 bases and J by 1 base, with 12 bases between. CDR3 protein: CASSVVGEGGTDTQYF. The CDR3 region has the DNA TGTGCCAGCAGCGTAGTGGGAGAGGGAGGCACAGATACGCAGTATTTT.

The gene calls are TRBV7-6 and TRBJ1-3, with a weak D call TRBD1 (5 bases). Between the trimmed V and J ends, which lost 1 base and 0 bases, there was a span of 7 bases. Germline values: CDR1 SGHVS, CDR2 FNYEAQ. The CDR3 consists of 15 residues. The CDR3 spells CASSLDGGSGNTIYF. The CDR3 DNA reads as TGTGCCAGCAGCTTAGACGGGGGCTCTGGAAACACCATATATTTT.

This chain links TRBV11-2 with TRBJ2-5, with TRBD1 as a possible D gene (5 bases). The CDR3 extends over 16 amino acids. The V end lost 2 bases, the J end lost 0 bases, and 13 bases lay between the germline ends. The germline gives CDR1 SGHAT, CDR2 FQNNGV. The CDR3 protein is CASSLRGLGYQETQYF. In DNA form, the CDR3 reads TGTGCCAGCAGCTTAAGGGGTTTGGGGTACCAAGAGACCCAGTACTTC. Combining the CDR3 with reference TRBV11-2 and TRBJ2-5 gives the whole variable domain EAGVAQSPRYKIIEKRQSVAFWCNPISGHATLYWYQQILGQGPKLLIQFQNNGVVDDSQLPKDRFSAERLKGVDSTLKIQPAKLEDSAVYLCASSLRGLGYQETQYFGPGTRLLVL.

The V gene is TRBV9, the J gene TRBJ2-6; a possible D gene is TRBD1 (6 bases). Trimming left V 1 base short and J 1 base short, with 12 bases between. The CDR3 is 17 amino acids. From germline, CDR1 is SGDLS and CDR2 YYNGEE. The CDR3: CASSVHPQGSGANVLTF. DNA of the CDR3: TGTGCCAGCAGCGTACATCCACAGGGATCTGGGGCCAACGTCCTGACTTTC.

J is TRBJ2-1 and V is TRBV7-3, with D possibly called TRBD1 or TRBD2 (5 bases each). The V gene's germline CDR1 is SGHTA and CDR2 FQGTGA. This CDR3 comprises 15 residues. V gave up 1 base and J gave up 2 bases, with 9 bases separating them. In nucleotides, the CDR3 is TGTGCCAGCAGCTTAATATCGGGGCCCTACAATGAGCAGTTCTTC. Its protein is CASSLISGPYNEQFF.

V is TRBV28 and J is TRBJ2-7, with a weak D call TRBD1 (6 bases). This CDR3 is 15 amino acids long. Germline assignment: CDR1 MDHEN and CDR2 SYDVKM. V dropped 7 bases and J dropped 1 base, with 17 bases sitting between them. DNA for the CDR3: TGTGCCAGCACTCTAAATCAGGGGTCTTCCTACGAGCAGTACTTC. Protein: CASTLNQGSSYEQYF. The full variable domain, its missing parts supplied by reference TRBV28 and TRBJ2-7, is DVKVTQSSRYLVKRTGEKVFLECVQDMDHENMFWYRQDPGLGLRLIYFSYDVKMKEKGDIPEGYSVSREKKERFSLILESASTNQTSMYLCASTLNQGSSYEQYFGPGTRLTVT.

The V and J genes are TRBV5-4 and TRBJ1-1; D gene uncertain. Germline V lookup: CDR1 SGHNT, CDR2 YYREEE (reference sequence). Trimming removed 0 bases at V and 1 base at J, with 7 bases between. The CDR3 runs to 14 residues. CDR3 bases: TGTGCCAGCAGCTTGGCGGGTGGGAACACTGAAGCTTTCTTT. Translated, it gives CASSLAGGNTEAFF. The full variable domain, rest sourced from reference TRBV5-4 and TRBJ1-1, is ETGVTQSPTHLIKTRGQQVTLRCSSQSGHNTVSWYQQALGQGPQFIFQYYREEENGRGNFPPRFSGLQFPNYSSELNVNALELDDSALYLCASSLAGGNTEAFFGQGTRLTVV.

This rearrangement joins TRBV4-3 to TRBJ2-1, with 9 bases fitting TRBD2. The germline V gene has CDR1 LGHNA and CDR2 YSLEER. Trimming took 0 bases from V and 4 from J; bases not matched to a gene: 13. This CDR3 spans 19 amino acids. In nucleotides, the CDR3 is TGCGCCAGCAGCCAAGAACCCCTCACTAGCGGGCCACCGTACAATGAGCAGTTCTTC. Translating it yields CASSQEPLTSGPPYNEQFF.

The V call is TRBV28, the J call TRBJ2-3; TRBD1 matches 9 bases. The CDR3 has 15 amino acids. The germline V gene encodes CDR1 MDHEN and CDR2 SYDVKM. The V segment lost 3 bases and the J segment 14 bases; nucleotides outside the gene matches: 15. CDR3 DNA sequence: TGTGCCAGCAGTTTCTTACAAACTTTACGGGACAGGGTGTATTTT. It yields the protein CASSFLQTLRDRVYF.

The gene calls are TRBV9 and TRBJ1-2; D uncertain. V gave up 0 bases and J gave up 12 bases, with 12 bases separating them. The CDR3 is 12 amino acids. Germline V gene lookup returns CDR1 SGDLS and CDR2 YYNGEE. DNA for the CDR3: TGTGCCAGCAGCGTAGTCGGGAGAGTGCACACCTTC. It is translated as CASSVVGRVHTF.

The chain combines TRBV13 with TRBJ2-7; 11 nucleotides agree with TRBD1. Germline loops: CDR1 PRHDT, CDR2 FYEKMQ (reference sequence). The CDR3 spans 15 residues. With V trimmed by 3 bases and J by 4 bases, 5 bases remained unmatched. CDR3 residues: CASSFGTGGAYEQYF. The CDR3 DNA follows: TGTGCCAGCAGCTTCGGGACAGGGGGAGCTTACGAGCAGTACTTC.